This T cell receptor beta chain appears in the sequencing data of a study of type 1 regulatory T cells. Looking at the study overall: This in vitro CD4 product, T-allo10, is enriched for Tr1 cells and alloantigen-specific.

The CDR3 sequence is 13 residues long. V was shortened by 7 bases and J by 2 bases, with 14 bases between the two germline ends. Germline V gene data show CDR1 as DFQATT and CDR2 as SNEGSKA (reference sequence). A remark on this clonotype: The antigen is unknown.

TCRdb itself ran the reads through MiXCR, one entry per CDR3 protein. The sample lists roughly 71,000 distinct CDR3 sequences, less than 25% seen once, with under 8.5% in the top ten. Study results and limitations: Type 1 regulatory T cells had a more restricted TCR repertoire than non-type 1 regulatory T cells.

The sequence was collected from a human donor in good health. This chain connects TRBV20-1 to TRBJ1-2; D may be TRBD1 (6 bases). The sample taken for sequencing was cultured type 1 regulatory T (Tr1) cells, either the whole culture or a sorted fraction (not recorded which). CDR3 region: CSGLKGQNYGYTF. The CDR3 DNA follows: TGCAGTGGCCTAAAAGGACAGAACTATGGCTACACCTTC.